The rows below give T cell receptor beta chains drawn from one sample of a study of shared clonotypes between healthy human individuals. Here immunoSEQ multiplex PCR was the method, and the copy in TCRdb shows in-frame clones only, minus some. The sample consists of approximately 2.5 million clones, roughly 93% of them appearing once. Sequencing input: naive CD4+ T cells from PBMCs. The receptors derive from a man aged 18-30 years in good health. Some clones in this sample may be carry-over from other donors' samples. The CDR3 runs from the conserved cysteine through the conserved F or W. Fields, in order: CDR3 DNA, CDR3 protein, J gene, V gene, CDR3 length, D gene. The D gene is left open where the match is weak.

TGTGCCAGCAGCAATGGACCGGGCCCACACCGAGATGGCGAGCAGTACTTC CASSNGPGPHRDGEQYF TRBJ2-7 TRBV21-1 17 .
TGTGCCAGCAGCTTGACAGGGGATGAAAAACTGTTTTTT CASSLTGDEKLFF TRBJ1-4 TRBV7-8 13 TRBD1
TGCGCCAGCAGCCAGCAGAGATGGGGCAATCAGCCCCAGCATTTT CASSQQRWGNQPQHF TRBJ1-5 TRBV4-3 15 .
TGTGCCAGCAGGAACCTTGGTAGGGAGCTGTTTTTT CASRNLGRELFF TRBJ2-2 TRBV28 12 .
TGTGCCATCAGGGGGGAGAACACCGGGGAGCTGTTTTTT CAIRGENTGELFF TRBJ2-2 TRBV10-3 13 .
TGTGCCAGCAGCTTAGGACAGGGAAAACCTCAGCCCCAGCATTTT CASSLGQGKPQPQHF TRBJ1-5 TRBV7-9 15 TRBD1
TGCAGTGCTAGGGCCCGGGAAGCTTTCTTT CSARAREAFF TRBJ1-1 TRBV20-1 10 .
TGTGCCAGCAGCCGCGCTATAAGCAATGAGCAGTTCTTC CASSRAISNEQFF TRBJ2-1 TRBV5-4 13 .
TGTGCCAGCAGCCGAACTAATAGCAATCGGCCCCAGCATTTT CASSRTNSNRPQHF TRBJ1-5 TRBV6-5 14 .
TGTGCCAGCAGCGTAGGGGGATCCCACAATGAGCAGTTCTTC CASSVGGSHNEQFF TRBJ2-1 TRBV9 14 .
TGTGCCAGCAGTGACAGTAGACACTTTATCTCCTACGAGCAGTACTTC CASSDSRHFISYEQYF TRBJ2-7 TRBV6-1 16 .
TGCGCCAGCAGCCAAGCTGGGACTAGGGCAGATACGCAGTATTTT CASSQAGTRADTQYF TRBJ2-3 TRBV4-1 15 TRBD2
TGTGCCAGCCTCCCGCGATCGATTTTGAACACTGAAGCTTTCTTT CASLPRSILNTEAFF TRBJ1-1 TRBV28 15 .
TGTGCCAGTATTCGGCAGGGCCCTGGAAACACCATATATTTT CASIRQGPGNTIYF TRBJ1-3 TRBV19 14 .
TGCGCCAGCATGTCCTCGGCGGGAGGTCCCGATACGCAGTATTTT CASMSSAGGPDTQYF TRBJ2-3 TRBV5-1 15 TRBD2
TGTGCCAGCAGTGTTCAGGGAGTAGTGAACACTGAAGCTTTCTTT CASSVQGVVNTEAFF TRBJ1-1 TRBV2 15 .